This T cell receptor beta chain was observed in a study of CD8 T cells in ankylosing spondylitis. One entry per CDR3 protein, called by TCRdb with MiXCR from the 5' RACE reads. The sample records over 100,000 distinct CDR3 sequences, over 6.5% being singletons. V was shortened by 3 bases and J by 6 bases, with 12 bases between the two germline ends. This CDR3 comprises 13 residues. Germline V gives CDR1 SQVTM, CDR2 ANQGSEA. This clonotype was seen at least ten times. The receptor's source is a male donor with ankylosing spondylitis or in good health (not recorded which). The chain links TRBV29-1 to TRBJ2-1; D uncertain. What was sequenced was blood, either unsorted or a sorted T cell fraction (not recorded which). CDR3 protein: CSVDRVFGNEQFF. The CDR3 DNA is TGCAGCGTTGATCGGGTCTTTGGCAATGAGCAGTTCTTC.